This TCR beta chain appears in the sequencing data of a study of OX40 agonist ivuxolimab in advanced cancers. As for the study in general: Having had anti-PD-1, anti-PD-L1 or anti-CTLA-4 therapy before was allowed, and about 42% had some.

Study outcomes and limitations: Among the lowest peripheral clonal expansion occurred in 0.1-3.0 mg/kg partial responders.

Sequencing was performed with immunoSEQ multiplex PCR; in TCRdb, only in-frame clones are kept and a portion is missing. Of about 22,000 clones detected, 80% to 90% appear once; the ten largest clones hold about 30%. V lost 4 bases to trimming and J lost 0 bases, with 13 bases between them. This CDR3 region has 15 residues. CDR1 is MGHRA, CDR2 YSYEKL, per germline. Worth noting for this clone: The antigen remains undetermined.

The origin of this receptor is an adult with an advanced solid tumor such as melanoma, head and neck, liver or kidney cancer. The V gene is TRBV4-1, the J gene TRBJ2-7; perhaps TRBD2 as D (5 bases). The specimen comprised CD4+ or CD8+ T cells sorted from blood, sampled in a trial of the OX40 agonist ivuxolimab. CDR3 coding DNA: TGCGCCAGCAGCCGGGAGACGGGAAGCTCCTACGAGCAGTACTTC. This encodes CASSRETGSSYEQYF.